This T cell receptor beta chain was found in a study of T-cell reconstitution after alpha-beta-depleted transplantation in children. Germline values: CDR1 DFQATT, CDR2 SNEGSKA (reference sequence). The trim removed 8 bases at V and 5 bases at J, leaving 7 bases unmatched. This CDR3 spans 13 amino acids. There are many counts of this clonotype. For TCRbeta, the library was prepared with unique molecular identifiers. Using its own MiXCR run on the PCR reads, TCRdb lists one record per CDR3 protein. The table lists around 92,000 distinct CDR3 sequences, 12% of them singletons. Material: PBMCs from the stem cell graft donor, obtained from the stem cell graft. The genes are TRBV20-1 and TRBJ1-1; 11 bases align to TRBD1. The clonotype comes from a human donor who donated a stem cell graft to a child with inherited bone marrow failure. Written as DNA, the CDR3 is TGCAGTACCTTGGACAGGGGGCTTACTGAAGCTTTCTTT. This gives the protein CSTLDRGLTEAFF.